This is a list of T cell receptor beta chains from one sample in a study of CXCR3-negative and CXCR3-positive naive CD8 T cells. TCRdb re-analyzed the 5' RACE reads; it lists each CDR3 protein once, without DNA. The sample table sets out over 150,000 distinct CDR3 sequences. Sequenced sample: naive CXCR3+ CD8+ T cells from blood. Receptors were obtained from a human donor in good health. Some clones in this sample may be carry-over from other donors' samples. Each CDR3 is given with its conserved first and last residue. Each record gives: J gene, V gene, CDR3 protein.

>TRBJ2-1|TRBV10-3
CAMGPGSYNEQFF
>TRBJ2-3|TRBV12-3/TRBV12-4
CASSTSGPLDTQYF
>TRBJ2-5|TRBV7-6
CASSWVDNLSETQYF
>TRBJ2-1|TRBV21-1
CASRNSGRCPNACRYNEQFF
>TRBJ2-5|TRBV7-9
CASSLVGRAGETQYF
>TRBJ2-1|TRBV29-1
CSVEATRGTPIYNEQFF
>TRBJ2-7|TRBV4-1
CASSQGSGGYEQYF
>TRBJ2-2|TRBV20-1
CSAREAPQNTGELFF
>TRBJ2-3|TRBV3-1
CASSPGALSGTDTQYF
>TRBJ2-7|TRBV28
CASSLTSGASSYNEQYF
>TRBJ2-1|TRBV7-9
CASSSTLREQFF
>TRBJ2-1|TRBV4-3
CASSQDWTSSYNEQFF
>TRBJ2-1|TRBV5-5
CASRHDGLSSYNEQFF
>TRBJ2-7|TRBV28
CASSPGQGLASYEQYF